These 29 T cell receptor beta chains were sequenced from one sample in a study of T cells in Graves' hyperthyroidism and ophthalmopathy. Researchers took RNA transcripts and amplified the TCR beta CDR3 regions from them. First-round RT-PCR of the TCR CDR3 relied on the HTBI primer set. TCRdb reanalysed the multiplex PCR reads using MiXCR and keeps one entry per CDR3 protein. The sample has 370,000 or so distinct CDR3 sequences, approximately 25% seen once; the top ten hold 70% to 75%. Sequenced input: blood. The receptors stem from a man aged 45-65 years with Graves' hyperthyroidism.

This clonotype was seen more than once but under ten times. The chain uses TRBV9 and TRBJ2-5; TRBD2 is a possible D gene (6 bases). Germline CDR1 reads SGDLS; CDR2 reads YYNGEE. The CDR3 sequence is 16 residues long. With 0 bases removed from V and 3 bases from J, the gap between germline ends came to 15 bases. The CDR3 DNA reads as TGTGCCAGCAGCGTAGGTGCGGCGGGAACGGAAGAGACCCAGTACTTC. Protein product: CASSVGAAGTEETQYF.

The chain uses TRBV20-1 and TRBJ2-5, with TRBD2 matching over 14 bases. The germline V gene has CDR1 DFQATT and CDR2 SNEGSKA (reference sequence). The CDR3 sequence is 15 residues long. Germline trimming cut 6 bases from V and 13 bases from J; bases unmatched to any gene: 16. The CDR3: CSAIRGTSGRSLGYF. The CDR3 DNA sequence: TGCAGTGCAATTCGTGGGACTAGCGGGAGAAGTTTGGGGTACTTC.

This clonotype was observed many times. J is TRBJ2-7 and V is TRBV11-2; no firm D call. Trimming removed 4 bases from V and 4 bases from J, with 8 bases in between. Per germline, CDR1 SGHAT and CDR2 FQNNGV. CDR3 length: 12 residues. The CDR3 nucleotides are TGTGCCAGCAGCTCTCTAGAGTACGAGCAGTACTTC. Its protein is CASSSLEYEQYF.

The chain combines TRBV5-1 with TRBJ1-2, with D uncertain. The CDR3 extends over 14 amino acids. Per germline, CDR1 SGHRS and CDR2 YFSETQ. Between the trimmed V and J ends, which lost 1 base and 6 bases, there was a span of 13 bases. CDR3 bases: TGCGCCAGCAGCTTGCGCAGCGATGGGGATGGCTACACCTTC. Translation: CASSLRSDGDGYTF.

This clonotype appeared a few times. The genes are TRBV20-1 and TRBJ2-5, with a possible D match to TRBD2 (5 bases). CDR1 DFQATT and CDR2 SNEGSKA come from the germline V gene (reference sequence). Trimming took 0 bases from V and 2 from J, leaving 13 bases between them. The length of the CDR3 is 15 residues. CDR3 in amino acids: CSARDGYRGQETQYF. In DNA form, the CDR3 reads TGCAGTGCTAGAGATGGCTATAGAGGGCAAGAGACCCAGTACTTC.

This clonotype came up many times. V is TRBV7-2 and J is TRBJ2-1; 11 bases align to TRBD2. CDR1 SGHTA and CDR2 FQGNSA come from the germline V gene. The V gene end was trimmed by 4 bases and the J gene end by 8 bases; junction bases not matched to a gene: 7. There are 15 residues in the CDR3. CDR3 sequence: CASSYLAGGVYEQFF. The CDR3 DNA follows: TGTGCCAGCAGCTATCTAGCGGGAGGAGTCTATGAGCAGTTCTTC.

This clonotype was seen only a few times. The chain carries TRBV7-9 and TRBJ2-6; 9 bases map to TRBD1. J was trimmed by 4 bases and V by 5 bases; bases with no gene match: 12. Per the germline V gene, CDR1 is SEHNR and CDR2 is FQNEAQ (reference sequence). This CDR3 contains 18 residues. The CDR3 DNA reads TGTGCCAGCAGCCCAGCCGGGACAGGGCGTTCGGGGGCCAACGTCCTGACTTTC. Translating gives CASSPAGTGRSGANVLTF. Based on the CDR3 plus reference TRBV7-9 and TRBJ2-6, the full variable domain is DTGVSQNPRHKITKRGQNVTFRCDPISEHNRLYWYRQTLGQGPEFLTYFQNEAQLEKSRLLSDRFSAERPKGSFSTLEIQRTEQGDSAMYLCASSPAGTGRSGANVLTFGAGSRLTVL.

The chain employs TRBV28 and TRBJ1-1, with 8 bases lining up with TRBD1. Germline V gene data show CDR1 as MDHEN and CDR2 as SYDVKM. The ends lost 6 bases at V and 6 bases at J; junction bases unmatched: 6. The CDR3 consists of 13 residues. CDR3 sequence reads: CASREDRAAEAFF. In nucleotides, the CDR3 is TGTGCCAGCAGGGAGGACAGGGCGGCTGAAGCTTTCTTT.

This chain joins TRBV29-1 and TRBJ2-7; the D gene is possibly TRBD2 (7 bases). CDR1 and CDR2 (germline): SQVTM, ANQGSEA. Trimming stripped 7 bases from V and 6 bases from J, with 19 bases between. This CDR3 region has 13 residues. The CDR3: CSAMVARGGEQYF. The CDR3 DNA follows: TGCAGCGCCATGGTCGCTAGGGGGGGCGAGCAGTACTTC.

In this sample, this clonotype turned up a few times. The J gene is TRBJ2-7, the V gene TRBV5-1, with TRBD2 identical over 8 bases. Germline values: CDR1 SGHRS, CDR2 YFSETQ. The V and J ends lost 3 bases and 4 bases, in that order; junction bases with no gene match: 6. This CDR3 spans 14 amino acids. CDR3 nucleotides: TGCGCCAGCAGCTCTAGAGGCGGGAGGTACGAGCAGTACTTC. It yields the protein CASSSRGGRYEQYF.

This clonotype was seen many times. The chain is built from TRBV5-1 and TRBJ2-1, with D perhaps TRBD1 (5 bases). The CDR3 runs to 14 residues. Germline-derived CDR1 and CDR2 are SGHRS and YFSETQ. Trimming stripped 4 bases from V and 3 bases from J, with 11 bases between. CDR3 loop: CASSPMTDYNEQFF. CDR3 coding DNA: TGCGCCAGCAGCCCGATGACAGACTACAATGAGCAGTTCTTC.

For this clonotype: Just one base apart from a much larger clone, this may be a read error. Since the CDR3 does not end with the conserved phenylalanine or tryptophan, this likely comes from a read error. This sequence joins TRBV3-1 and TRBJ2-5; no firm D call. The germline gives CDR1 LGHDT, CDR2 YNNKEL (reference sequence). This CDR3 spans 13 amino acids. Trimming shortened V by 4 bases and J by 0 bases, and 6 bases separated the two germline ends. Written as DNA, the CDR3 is TGTGCCAGCAGCCGTCCCGACCAAGAGACCCAGTACTCC. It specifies CASSRPDQETQYS.

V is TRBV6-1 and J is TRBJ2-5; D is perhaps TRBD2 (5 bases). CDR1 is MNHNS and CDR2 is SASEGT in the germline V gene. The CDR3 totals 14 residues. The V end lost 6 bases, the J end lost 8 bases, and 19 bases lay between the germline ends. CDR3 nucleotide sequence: TGTGCCAGCAGGCTAGACGGGAACGAGAGAACCCAGTACTTC. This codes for CASRLDGNERTQYF.

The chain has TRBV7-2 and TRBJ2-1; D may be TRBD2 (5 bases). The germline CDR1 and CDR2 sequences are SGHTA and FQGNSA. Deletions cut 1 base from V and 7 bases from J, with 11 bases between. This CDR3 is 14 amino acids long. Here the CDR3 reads CASSLVLGKNEQFF. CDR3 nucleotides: TGTGCCAGCAGCTTAGTCCTCGGGAAGAATGAGCAGTTCTTC. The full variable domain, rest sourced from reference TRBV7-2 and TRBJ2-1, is GAGVSQSPSNKVTEKGKDVELRCDPISGHTALYWYRQSLGQGLEFLIYFQGNSAPDKSGLPSDRFSAERTGGSVSTLTIQRTQQEDSAVYLCASSLVLGKNEQFFGPGTRLTVL.

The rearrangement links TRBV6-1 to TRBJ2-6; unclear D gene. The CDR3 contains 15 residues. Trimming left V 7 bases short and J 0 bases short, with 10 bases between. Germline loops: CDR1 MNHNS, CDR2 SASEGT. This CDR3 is CASTTSSSGANVLTF. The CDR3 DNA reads TGTGCCAGCACCACGAGTTCCTCTGGGGCCAACGTCCTGACTTTC.

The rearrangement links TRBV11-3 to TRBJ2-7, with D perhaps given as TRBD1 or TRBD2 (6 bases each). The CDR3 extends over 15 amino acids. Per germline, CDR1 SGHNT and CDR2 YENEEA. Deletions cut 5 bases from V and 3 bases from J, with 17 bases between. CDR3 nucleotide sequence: TGTGCCAGCAGCAGAGCAGGGGAGGCCGTCTACGAGCAGTACTTC. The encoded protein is CASSRAGEAVYEQYF.

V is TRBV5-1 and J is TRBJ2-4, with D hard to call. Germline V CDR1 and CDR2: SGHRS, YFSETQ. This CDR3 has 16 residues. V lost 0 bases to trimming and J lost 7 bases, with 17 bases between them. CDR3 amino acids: CASSLAPSTQGNIQYF. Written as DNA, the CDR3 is TGCGCCAGCAGCTTGGCCCCCAGTACCCAAGGTAACATTCAGTACTTC.

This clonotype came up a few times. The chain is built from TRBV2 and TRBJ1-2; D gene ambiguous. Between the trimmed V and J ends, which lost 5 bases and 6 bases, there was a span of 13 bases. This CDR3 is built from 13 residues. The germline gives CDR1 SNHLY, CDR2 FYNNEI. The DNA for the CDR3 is TGTGCCAGCAGTCCATCACTTCCCGATGGCTACACCTTC. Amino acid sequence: CASSPSLPDGYTF. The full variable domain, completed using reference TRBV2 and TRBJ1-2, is EPEVTQTPSHQVTQMGQEVILRCVPISNHLYFYWYRQILGQKVEFLVSFYNNEISEKSEIFDDQFSVERPDGSNFTLKIRSTKLEDSAMYFCASSPSLPDGYTFGSGTRLTVV.

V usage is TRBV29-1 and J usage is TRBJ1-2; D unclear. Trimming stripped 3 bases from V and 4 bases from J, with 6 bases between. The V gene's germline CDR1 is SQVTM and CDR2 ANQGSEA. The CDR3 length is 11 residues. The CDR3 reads CSVDAVYGYTF. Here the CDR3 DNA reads TGCAGCGTTGATGCAGTCTATGGCTACACCTTC.

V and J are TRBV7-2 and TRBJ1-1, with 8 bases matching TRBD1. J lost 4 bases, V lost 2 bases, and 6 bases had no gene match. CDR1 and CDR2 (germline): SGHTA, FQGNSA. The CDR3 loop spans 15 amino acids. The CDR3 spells CASSLSQDRATEAFF. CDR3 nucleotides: TGTGCCAGCAGCTTATCACAGGACAGGGCCACTGAAGCTTTCTTT.

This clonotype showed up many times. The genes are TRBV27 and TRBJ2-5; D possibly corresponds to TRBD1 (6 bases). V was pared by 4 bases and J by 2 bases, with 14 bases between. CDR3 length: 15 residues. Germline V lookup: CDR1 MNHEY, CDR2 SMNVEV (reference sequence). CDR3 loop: CASSSQGRPQETQYF. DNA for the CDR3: TGTGCCAGCAGTTCACAGGGACGGCCACAAGAGACCCAGTACTTC.

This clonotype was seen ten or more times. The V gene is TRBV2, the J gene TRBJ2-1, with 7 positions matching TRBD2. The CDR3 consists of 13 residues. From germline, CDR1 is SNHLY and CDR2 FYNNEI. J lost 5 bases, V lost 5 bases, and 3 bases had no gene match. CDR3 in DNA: TGTGCCAGCAGTCGGGGACTAAACAATGAGCAGTTCTTC. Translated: CASSRGLNNEQFF.

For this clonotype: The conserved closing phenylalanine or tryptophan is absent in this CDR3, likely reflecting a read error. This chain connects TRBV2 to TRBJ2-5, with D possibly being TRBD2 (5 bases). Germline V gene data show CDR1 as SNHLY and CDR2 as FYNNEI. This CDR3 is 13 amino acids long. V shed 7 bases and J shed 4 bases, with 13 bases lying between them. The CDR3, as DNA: TGTGCCAGCAAGGAGGCAGACGGAGAGACCCAGTACCTC. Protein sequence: CASKEADGETQYL.

CDR3: CASSPPLQGTSWNNEQFF. In DNA form, the CDR3 reads TGTGCCAGCTCACCACCGTTGCAGGGAACTAGCTGGAACAATGAGCAGTTCTTC. V usage is TRBV18 and J usage is TRBJ2-1, with a possible D match to TRBD2 (6 bases). Trimming left V 0 bases short and J 5 bases short, with 20 bases between. Germline V gene data show CDR1 as KGHSH and CDR2 as LQKENI. The CDR3 has 18 amino acids.

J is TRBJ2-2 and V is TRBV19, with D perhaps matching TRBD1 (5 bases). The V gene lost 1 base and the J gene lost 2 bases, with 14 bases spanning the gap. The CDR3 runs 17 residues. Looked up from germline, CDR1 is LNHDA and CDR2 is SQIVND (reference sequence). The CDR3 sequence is CASSIVAGYGNTGELFF. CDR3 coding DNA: TGTGCCAGTAGTATAGTTGCAGGGTACGGAAACACCGGGGAGCTGTTTTTT. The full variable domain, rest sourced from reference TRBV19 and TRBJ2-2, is DGGITQSPKYLFRKEGQNVTLSCEQNLNHDAMYWYRQDPGQGLRLIYYSQIVNDFQKGDIAEGYSVSREKKESFPLTVTSAQKNPTAFYLCASSIVAGYGNTGELFFGEGSRLTVL.

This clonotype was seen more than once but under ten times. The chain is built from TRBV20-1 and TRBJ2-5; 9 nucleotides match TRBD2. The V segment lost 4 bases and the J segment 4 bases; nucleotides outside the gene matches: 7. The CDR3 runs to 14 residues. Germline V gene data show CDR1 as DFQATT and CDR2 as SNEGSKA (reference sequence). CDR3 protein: CSAIESAGGETQYF. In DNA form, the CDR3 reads TGCAGTGCTATAGAGTCAGCGGGAGGAGAGACCCAGTACTTC.

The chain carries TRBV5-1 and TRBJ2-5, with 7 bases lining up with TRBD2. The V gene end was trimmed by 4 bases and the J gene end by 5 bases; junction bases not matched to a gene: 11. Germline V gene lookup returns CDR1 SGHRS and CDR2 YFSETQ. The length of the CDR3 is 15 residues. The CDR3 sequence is CASSAGGGTGETQYF. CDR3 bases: TGCGCCAGCAGCGCCGGGGGAGGGACGGGCGAGACCCAGTACTTC.

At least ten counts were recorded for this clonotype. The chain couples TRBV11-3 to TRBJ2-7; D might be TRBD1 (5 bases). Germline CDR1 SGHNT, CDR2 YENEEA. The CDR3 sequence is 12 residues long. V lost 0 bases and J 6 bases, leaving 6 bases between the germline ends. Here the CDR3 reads CASSLDRGEQYF. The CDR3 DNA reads TGTGCCAGCAGCTTAGATAGGGGCGAGCAGTACTTC. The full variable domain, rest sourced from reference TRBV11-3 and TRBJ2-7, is EAGVVQSPRYKIIEKKQPVAFWCNPISGHNTLYWYLQNLGQGPELLIRYENEEAVDDSQLPKDRFSAERLKGVDSTLKIQPAELGDSAVYLCASSLDRGEQYFGPGTRLTVT.

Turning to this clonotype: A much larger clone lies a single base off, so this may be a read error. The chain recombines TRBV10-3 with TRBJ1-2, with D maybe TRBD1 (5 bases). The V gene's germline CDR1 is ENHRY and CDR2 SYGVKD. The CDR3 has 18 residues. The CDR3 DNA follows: TGTGCCATCAGGGAGTCTCGCAGGGTCCGCGACAGCTTCTATGGCTACACCTTC. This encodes CAIRESRRVRDSFYGYTF.